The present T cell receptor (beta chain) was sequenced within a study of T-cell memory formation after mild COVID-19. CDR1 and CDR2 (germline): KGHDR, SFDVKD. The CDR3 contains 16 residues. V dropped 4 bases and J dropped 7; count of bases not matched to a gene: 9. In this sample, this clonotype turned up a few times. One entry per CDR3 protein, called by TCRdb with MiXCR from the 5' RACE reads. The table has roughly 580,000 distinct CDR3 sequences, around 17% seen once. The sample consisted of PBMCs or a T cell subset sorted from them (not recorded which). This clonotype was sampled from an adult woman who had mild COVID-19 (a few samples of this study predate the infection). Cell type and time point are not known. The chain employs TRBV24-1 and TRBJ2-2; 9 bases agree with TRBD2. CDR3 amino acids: CATSESGTSFFGELFF. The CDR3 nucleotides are TGTGCCACCAGTGAGTCCGGGACTAGCTTCTTCGGGGAGCTGTTTTTT.